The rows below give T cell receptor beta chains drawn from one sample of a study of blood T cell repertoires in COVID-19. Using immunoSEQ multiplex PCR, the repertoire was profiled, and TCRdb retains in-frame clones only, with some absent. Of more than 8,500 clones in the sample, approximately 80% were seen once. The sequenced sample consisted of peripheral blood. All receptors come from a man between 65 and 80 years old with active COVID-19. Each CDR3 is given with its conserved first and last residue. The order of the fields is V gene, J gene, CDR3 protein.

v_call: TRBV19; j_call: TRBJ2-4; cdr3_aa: CASRQGSNIQYF
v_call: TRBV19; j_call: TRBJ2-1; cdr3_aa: CASSISRGNEQFF
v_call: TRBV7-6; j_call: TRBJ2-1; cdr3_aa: CASSLPRLAGEGSEQFF
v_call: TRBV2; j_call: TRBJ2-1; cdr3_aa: CASSEFLSNEQFF
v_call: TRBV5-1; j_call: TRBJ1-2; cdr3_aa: CASSLDGGLYGYTF
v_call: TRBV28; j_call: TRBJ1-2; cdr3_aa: CASGTGLYGYTF
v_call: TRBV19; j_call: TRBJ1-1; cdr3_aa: CASTPRNRGYAEAFF
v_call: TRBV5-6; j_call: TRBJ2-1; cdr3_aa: CASSLVGSASYNEQFF
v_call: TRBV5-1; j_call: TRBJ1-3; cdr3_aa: CASTERTGVSGNTIYF
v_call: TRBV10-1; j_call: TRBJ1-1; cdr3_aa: CASSESMRREEAFF
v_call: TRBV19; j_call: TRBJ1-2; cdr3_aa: CASSNSGDPNYGYTF
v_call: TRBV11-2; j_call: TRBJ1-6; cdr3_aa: CASGTTPLHF
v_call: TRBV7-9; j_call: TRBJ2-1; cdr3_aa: CASRAGGPGEQFF
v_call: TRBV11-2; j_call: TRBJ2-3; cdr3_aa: CASSLTSGRRTDTQYF
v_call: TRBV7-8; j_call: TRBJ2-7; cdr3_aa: CASSFSSGSPQSSYEQYF
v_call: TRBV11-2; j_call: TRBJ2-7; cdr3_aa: CASSFSGRSEQYF
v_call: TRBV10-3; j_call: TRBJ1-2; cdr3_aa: CAISEGPRGNYGYTF
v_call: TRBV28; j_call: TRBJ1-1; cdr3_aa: CASRGANTEAFF
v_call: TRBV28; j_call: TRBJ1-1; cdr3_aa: CASTPTKGGNTEAFF
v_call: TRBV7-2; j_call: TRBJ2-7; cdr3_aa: CASSLVGGTSSYEQYF
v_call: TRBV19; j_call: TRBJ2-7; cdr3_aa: CASSMTSGRLGEQYF
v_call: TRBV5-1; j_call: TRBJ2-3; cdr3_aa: CASSLEGHSGSSTDTQYF
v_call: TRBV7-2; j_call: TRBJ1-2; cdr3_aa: CASSLGTVPYGYTF
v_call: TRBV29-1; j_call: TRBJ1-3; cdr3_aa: CSVADLTGERSSGNTIYF
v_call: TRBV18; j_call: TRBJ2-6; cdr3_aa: CASSPLDRGLPGANVLTF
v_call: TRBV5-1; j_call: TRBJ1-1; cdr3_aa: CASSLGQGALNTEAFF
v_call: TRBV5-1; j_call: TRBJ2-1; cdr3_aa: CASSLEPYSYNEQFF
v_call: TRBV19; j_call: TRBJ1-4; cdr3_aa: CASSNDRDGDEKLFF
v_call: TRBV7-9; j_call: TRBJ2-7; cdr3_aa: CASSPAGARDTHEQYF
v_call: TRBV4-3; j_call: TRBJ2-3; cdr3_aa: CASSQDRWGTDTQYF
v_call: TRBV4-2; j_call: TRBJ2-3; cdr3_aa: CASSLSGTSGRARPDTQYF
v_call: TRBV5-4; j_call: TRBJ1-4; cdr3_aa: CASSQIGAGGFGEKLFF
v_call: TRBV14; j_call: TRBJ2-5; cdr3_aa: CASSSAPGQEEETQYF
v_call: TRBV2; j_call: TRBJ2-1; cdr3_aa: CASSHTGGIYNEQFF
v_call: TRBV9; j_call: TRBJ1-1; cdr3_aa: CASSVGGTAEAFF
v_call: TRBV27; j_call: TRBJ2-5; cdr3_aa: CASSAHRGAETQYF
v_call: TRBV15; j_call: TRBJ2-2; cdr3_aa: CATSRVGPRSGELFF
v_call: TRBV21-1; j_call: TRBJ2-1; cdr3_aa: CASSKVKSSSYNEQFF
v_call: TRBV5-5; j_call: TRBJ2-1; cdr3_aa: CASSSLPQGGEQFF
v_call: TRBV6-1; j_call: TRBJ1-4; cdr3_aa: CASSPAGNEKLFF
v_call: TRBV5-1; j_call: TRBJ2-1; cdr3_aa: CASSWGLAGLNYNEQFF
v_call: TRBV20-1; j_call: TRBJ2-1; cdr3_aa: CSASFTATDEQFF
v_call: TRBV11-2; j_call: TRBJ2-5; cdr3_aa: CASSSTGAGVETQYF
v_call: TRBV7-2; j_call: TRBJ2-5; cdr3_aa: CASSLAKGGETQYF